The clone carrying this T cell receptor beta chain occurred once. Its specificity is not known. V lost 4 bases to trimming and J lost 0 bases, with 10 bases between them. The CDR3 runs to 15 residues. CDR1 and CDR2 (germline): SGHTA, FQGNSA. The source of the sample is a study of cytomegalovirus exposure and HLA in healthy donors. Study-wide findings and caveats: Some V segments, including TRBV6-2 and TRBV6-3, were excluded as indistinguishable. TCR beta chain V- and J-gene trimming was linked, in a later analysis, to a missense variant in DCLRE1C. Sequencing likely caused a cluster of highly shared sequence variants.

The PCR made use of 60 Vbeta and 13 Jbeta primers. Clones were sequenced by immunoSEQ multiplex PCR, and TCRdb holds only the in-frame ones, with some missing. The sample consists of about 130,000 clones, roughly 70% of them appearing once. Material: PBMCs. The sequence derives from a man aged 25-40 years in good health and CMV-seronegative. The chain recombines TRBV7-2 with TRBJ2-1; D perhaps matches TRBD2 (6 bases). The CDR3 sequence is CASSYGTASYNEQFF. CDR3 DNA sequence: TGTGCCAGCAGCTACGGGACTGCCTCCTACAATGAGCAGTTCTTC.